These T cell receptor beta chains were read from a single sample in a study of blood T cell repertoires in COVID-19. The repertoire was sequenced with immunoSEQ multiplex PCR; TCRdb's copy has only in-frame clones and lacks some. The repertoire has around 60,000 clones, less than 90% of them found once; the top ten carry about 16%. Source material: peripheral blood. The receptor set was obtained from a man aged 60 to 75 with COVID-19, enrolled during active disease. Each CDR3 is given with its conserved first and last residue. Clone size appears in some rows only: once, few, many, or a class for an expanded clone.

TRBV5-1	once	TRBJ2-3	CASSFGTSGQGDTQYF
TRBV5-1	-	TRBJ1-4	CASSPRGRDEKLFF
TRBV6-5	-	TRBJ1-2	CASTSQPTNYGYTF
TRBV27	-	TRBJ1-5	CASSFLAGSNQPQHF
TRBV6-5	-	TRBJ2-3	CASSYSRATDTQYF
TRBV5-1	-	TRBJ1-2	CASSLGDRDYGYTF
TRBV10-1	few	TRBJ2-2	CASSGTENTGELFF
TRBV7-9	-	TRBJ2-3	CASSPEYGTDTQYF
TRBV2	once	TRBJ2-2	CASSALAGARELFF
TRBV9	-	TRBJ1-6	CASSVGGVTGSSYNSPLHF
TRBV5-1	few	TRBJ2-3	CASSPGDYYLRGTQYF
TRBV27	-	TRBJ1-6	CASRWGQDNSPLHF
TRBV9	-	TRBJ2-1	CASSRGGLEVFEQFF
TRBV7-9	-	TRBJ1-2	CASSLVSANYGYTF
TRBV6-5	once	TRBJ1-2	CASSYSGQGLNGYTF
TRBV5-6	-	TRBJ2-7	CASSPRDRGWYEQYF
TRBV24-1	-	TRBJ1-4	CATSESSGTTNEKLFF
TRBV5-1	-	TRBJ1-1	CASSLVVGASTEAFF
TRBV4-2	-	TRBJ2-3	CASSQELRAGGRLGTDTQYF
TRBV30	-	TRBJ2-1	CAWTRGYNEQFF
TRBV4-2	-	TRBJ2-5	CASSAGGLAGQETQYF
TRBV6-5	-	TRBJ1-2	CASRIRGSYGYTF
TRBV2	-	TRBJ1-4	CASKLGTATNEKLFF
TRBV28	-	TRBJ1-1	CASSWATAGTEAFF
TRBV6-5	-	TRBJ2-1	CASGGGQGVRNEQFF
TRBV5-1	-	TRBJ1-2	CASSTDRVGIEGYTF
TRBV2	-	TRBJ1-2	CASRNGQGVYYGYTF